Below are 9 T cell receptor beta chains sequenced from a single sample in a study of cytomegalovirus exposure and HLA in healthy donors. Sequenced by immunoSEQ multiplex PCR; TCRdb stores in-frame clones only, minus some. The sample records 160,000 or so clones, 87% being singletons. The sample comprised PBMCs. These receptors were collected from a woman in her twenties or thirties in good health and CMV-seronegative.

CDR3 protein: CASSFDSGGAAEQFF. DNA of the CDR3: TGTGCCAGCAGCTTCGATAGCGGGGGGGCTGCTGAGCAGTTCTTC. The chain couples TRBV5-4 to TRBJ2-1, with TRBD2 matching 11 bases. With 2 bases clipped from V and 9 bases from J, the junction kept 7 bases outside the gene matches. The germline V gene encodes CDR1 SGHNT and CDR2 YYREEE (reference sequence). The length of the CDR3 is 15 residues.

The chain uses TRBV9 and TRBJ2-2, with 9 positions matching TRBD2. With V trimmed by 3 bases and J by 0 bases, 15 bases remained unmatched. Germline lookup yields CDR1 SGDLS and CDR2 YYNGEE. CDR3 length: 20 residues. CDR3 residues: CASSAGLASSNYANTGELFF. The CDR3 DNA follows: TGTGCCAGCAGCGCTGGACTAGCGAGTTCCAATTACGCGAACACCGGGGAGCTGTTTTTT.

The chain links TRBV5-1 to TRBJ2-3; the match to TRBD2 covers 10 bases. There are 15 residues in the CDR3. Germline CDR1 and CDR2: SGHRS and YFSETQ. V was pared by 0 bases and J by 4 bases, with 2 bases of the junction left unmatched. DNA for the CDR3: TGCGCCAGCAGCTTGGGACTAGCGGGTGCAGATACGCAGTATTTT. Its translation is CASSLGLAGADTQYF.

The chain combines TRBV4-1 with TRBJ1-5; the match to TRBD1 covers 9 bases. CDR3 size: 16 residues. CDR1 is MGHRA, CDR2 YSYEKL, per germline. The J segment lost 7 bases and the V segment lost 2 bases, leaving 9 bases of the junction unmatched. DNA of the CDR3: TGCGCCAGCAGCCAATCCGGGACAGGGAAGGGGCAGCCCCAGCATTTT. Amino acids: CASSQSGTGKGQPQHF.

This clone was picked up one time. This chain uses TRBV29-1 with TRBJ1-1, with D possibly TRBD1 on 6 matching bases. The CDR3 sequence is 12 residues long. V shed 6 bases and J shed 3 bases, with 11 bases lying between them. Germline assignment: CDR1 SQVTM and CDR2 ANQGSEA. The CDR3 DNA reads as TGCAGCGTGGAGAACAGGGACACTGAAGCTTTCTTT. Its protein is CSVENRDTEAFF. Together with reference TRBV29-1 and TRBJ1-1, the CDR3 gives the full variable domain: SAVISQKPSRDICQRGTSLTIQCQVDSQVTMMFWYRQQPGQSLTLIATANQGSEATYESGFVIDKFPISRPNLTFSTLTVSNMSPEDSSIYLCSVENRDTEAFFGQGTRLTVV.

The chain links TRBV19 to TRBJ2-1, with 7 bases fitting TRBD2. This CDR3 is built from 13 residues. Germline values: CDR1 LNHDA, CDR2 SQIVND (reference sequence). J gave up 9 bases and V 3 bases, and 5 bases lay outside the gene matches. The CDR3 nucleotides are TGTGCCAGTAGTATGGGAGGGTTTGGTGAGCAGTTCTTC. It is translated as CASSMGGFGEQFF.

Ten or more counts support this clone. The gene calls are TRBV2 and TRBJ2-2; TRBD2 agrees at 7 bases. Losses at the gene ends were 4 bases for V and 3 bases for J; bases not matched to a gene: 2. This CDR3 is built from 14 residues. CDR1 and CDR2 (germline): SNHLY, FYNNEI. Here the CDR3 DNA reads TGTGCCAGCAGTGGACTAGCCTACACCGGGGAGCTGTTTTTT. This gives the protein CASSGLAYTGELFF.

The gene calls are TRBV19 and TRBJ2-3, with 7 bases lining up with TRBD1. Germline V gene data show CDR1 as LNHDA and CDR2 as SQIVND (reference sequence). Trimming cost V 7 bases and J 1 base; bases outside gene matches: 8. CDR3 length: 15 amino acids. The CDR3 nucleotides are TGTGCCAGTACACACAGGGGTGTTGGCACAGATACGCAGTATTTT. As protein: CASTHRGVGTDTQYF.

The chain couples TRBV6-1 to TRBJ1-1; tentative D call: TRBD1 (5 bases). V gave up 6 bases and J gave up 7 bases, with 15 bases separating them. The CDR3 is made up of 13 amino acids. Germline lookup yields CDR1 MNHNS and CDR2 SASEGT. CDR3 residues: CASSRWTPREAFF. CDR3 DNA sequence: TGTGCCAGCAGCAGATGGACACCCCGTGAAGCTTTCTTT.